This TCR beta chain was obtained from a study of blood T cell repertoires in COVID-19. Study-wide background: Specimens from acute and convalescent COVID-19 originated in the United States, Italy and Spain. Nucleic acid was either cDNA or gDNA, and it came from T cells, B-cell-depleted T cells, or PBMCs.

The CDR3 is made up of 14 amino acids. The V gene end was trimmed by 4 bases and the J gene end by 3 bases; junction bases not matched to a gene: 2. Germline V gives CDR1 MNHEY, CDR2 SVGAGI. Produced via immunoSEQ multiplex PCR; TCRdb's table is partial and in-frame only. There are approximately 93,000 clones in the sample; approximately 79% occur only once, and around 4% lies in the top ten. Seattle's enrolled individuals joined amid active infection and were then monitored longitudinally. This clonotype was obtained from a man in his 70s with COVID-19, enrolled during active disease. Sequenced sample: peripheral blood. The chain carries TRBV6-5 and TRBJ2-2, with 7 bases identical to TRBD1. CDR3 in amino acids: CASSSQGDTGELFF. CDR3 nucleotide sequence: TGTGCCAGCAGTTCCCAGGGGGACACCGGGGAGCTGTTTTTT.